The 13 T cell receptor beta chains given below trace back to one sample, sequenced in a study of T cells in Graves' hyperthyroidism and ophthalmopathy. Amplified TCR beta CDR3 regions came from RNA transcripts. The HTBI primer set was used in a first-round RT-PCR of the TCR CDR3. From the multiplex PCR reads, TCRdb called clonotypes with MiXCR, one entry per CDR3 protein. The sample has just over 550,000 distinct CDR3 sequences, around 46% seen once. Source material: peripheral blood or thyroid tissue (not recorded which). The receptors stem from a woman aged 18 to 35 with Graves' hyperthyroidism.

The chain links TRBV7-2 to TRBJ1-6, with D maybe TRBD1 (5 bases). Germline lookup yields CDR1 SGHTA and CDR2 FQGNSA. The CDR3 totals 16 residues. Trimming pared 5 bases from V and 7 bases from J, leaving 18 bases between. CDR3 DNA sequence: TGTGCCAGCAGCACCACCCAGGGACGCCACAATTCACCCCTCCACTTT. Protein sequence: CASSTTQGRHNSPLHF.

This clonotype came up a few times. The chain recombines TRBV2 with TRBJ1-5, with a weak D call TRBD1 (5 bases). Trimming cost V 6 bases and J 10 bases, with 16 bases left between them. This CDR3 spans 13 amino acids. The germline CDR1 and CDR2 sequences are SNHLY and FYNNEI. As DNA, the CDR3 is TGTGCCAGCAGCCCCCGGGACGGCCCACCCCAGCATTTT. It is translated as CASSPRDGPPQHF. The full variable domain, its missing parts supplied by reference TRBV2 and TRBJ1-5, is EPEVTQTPSHQVTQMGQEVILRCVPISNHLYFYWYRQILGQKVEFLVSFYNNEISEKSEIFDDQFSVERPDGSNFTLKIRSTKLEDSAMYFCASSPRDGPPQHFGDGTRLSIL.

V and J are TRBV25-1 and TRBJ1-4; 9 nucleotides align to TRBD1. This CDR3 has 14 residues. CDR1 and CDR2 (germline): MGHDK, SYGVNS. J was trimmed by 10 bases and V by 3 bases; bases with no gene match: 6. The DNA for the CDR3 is TGTGCCAGCAGTGAGGCAGGACAGGGGCGAAAACTGTTTTTT. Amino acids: CASSEAGQGRKLFF.

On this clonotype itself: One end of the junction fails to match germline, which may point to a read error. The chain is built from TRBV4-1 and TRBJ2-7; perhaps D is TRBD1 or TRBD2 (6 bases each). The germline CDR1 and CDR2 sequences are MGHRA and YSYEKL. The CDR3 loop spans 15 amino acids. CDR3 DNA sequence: TGTGCCAGCAGCCAAGATGTTTCGGGGGCGTACGAGCAGTACTTC. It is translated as CASSQDVSGAYEQYF.

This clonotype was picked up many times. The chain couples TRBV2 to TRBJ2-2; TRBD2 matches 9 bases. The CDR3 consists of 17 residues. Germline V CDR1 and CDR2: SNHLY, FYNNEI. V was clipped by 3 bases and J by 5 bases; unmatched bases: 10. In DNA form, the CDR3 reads TGTGCCAGCAGTGAGGGGATAGCGGGAGTAGGGACCGGGGAGCTGTTTTTT. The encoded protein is CASSEGIAGVGTGELFF.

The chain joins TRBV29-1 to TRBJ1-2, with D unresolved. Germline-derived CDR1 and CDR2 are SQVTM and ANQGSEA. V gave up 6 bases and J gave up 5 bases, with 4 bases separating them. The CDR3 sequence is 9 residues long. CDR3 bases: TGCAGCGTGGGGTATGGCTACACCTTC. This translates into CSVGYGYTF.

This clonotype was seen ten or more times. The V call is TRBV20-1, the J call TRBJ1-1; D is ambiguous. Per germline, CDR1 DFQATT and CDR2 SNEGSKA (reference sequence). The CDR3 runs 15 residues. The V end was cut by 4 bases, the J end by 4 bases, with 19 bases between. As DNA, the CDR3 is TGCAGTGCTATTATCCGGGAGGTTCGGTTCACTGAAGCTTTCTTT. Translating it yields CSAIIREVRFTEAFF.

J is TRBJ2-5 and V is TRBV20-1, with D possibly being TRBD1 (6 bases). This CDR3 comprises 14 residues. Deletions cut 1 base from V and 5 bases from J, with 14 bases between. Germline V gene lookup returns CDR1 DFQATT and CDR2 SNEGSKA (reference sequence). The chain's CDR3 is CSARGTGSKETQYF. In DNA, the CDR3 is TGCAGTGCTAGAGGAACAGGGAGTAAGGAGACCCAGTACTTC.

CDR3 nucleotide sequence: TGTGCCAGCAGCTTGGACAGCGGGTACACTGAAGCTTTCTTT. This encodes CASSLDSGYTEAFF. The rearrangement joins TRBV5-4 to TRBJ1-1; D is unresolved. Germline CDR1 is SGHNT and CDR2 is YYREEE (reference sequence). The CDR3 has 14 amino acids. Trimming stripped 0 bases from V and 3 bases from J, with 9 bases between.

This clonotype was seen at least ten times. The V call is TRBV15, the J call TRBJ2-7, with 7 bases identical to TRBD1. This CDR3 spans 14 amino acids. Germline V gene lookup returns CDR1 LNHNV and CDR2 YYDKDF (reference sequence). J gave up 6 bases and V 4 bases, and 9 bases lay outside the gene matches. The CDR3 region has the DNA TGTGCCACCAGCACCGGGACAGTAGACGGCGAGCAGTACTTC. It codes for CATSTGTVDGEQYF.

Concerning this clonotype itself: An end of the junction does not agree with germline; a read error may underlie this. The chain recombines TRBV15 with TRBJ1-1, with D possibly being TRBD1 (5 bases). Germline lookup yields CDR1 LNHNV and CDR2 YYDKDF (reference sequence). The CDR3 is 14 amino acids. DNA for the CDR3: TGTGCCGCCAGCAGGGAGACAGAGAACACTGAAGCTTTCTTT. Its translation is CAASRETENTEAFF.

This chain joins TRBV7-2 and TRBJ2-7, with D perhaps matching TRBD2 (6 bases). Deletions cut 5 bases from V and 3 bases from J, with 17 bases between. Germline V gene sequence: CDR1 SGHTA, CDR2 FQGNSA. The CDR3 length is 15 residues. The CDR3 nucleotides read TGTGCCAGCAGCCAAGCGGTCGCGGGGAACTACGAGCAGTACTTC. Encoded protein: CASSQAVAGNYEQYF. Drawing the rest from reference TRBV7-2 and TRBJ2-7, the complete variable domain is GAGVSQSPSNKVTEKGKDVELRCDPISGHTALYWYRQSLGQGLEFLIYFQGNSAPDKSGLPSDRFSAERTGGSVSTLTIQRTQQEDSAVYLCASSQAVAGNYEQYFGPGTRLTVT.

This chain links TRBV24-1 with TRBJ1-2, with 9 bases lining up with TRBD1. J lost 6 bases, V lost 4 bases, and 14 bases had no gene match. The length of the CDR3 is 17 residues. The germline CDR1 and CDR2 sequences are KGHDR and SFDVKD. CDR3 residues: CATSDSPGQGYSHGYTF. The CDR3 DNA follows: TGTGCCACCAGTGACTCACCGGGACAGGGTTATTCGCATGGCTACACCTTC.